This T cell receptor (beta chain) was identified during a study of shared clonotypes between healthy human individuals. The CDR3 spans 16 residues. V was shortened by 4 bases and J by 2 bases, with 17 bases between the two germline ends. Germline values: CDR1 MGHDK, CDR2 SYGVNS. Naive CD8 cells were CD45RO-negative, positively selected for CCR7, excluding terminally differentiated effector memory CD45RA+ cells. Assay execution took place at the deep level. Sorted-subset replicate PCRs used 150 to 200 ng of genomic DNA. This amount corresponded to about 30,000 T cell genomes. Repertoires were generated with immunoSEQ multiplex PCR, while TCRdb's copy carries only in-frame clones and drops some. This table has around 2,000,000 clones, more than 85% appearing once.

Sequencing used naive CD8+ T cells from PBMCs. The TCR comes from a man aged 18 to 30 in good health. Some clones in this sample may be carry-over from other donors' samples. The V call is TRBV25-1, the J call TRBJ2-5, with D possibly being TRBD1 (6 bases). DNA for the CDR3: TGTGCCAGCAGTGTGGGGGACATCGCTCCACAAGAGACCCAGTACTTC. It yields the protein CASSVGDIAPQETQYF.